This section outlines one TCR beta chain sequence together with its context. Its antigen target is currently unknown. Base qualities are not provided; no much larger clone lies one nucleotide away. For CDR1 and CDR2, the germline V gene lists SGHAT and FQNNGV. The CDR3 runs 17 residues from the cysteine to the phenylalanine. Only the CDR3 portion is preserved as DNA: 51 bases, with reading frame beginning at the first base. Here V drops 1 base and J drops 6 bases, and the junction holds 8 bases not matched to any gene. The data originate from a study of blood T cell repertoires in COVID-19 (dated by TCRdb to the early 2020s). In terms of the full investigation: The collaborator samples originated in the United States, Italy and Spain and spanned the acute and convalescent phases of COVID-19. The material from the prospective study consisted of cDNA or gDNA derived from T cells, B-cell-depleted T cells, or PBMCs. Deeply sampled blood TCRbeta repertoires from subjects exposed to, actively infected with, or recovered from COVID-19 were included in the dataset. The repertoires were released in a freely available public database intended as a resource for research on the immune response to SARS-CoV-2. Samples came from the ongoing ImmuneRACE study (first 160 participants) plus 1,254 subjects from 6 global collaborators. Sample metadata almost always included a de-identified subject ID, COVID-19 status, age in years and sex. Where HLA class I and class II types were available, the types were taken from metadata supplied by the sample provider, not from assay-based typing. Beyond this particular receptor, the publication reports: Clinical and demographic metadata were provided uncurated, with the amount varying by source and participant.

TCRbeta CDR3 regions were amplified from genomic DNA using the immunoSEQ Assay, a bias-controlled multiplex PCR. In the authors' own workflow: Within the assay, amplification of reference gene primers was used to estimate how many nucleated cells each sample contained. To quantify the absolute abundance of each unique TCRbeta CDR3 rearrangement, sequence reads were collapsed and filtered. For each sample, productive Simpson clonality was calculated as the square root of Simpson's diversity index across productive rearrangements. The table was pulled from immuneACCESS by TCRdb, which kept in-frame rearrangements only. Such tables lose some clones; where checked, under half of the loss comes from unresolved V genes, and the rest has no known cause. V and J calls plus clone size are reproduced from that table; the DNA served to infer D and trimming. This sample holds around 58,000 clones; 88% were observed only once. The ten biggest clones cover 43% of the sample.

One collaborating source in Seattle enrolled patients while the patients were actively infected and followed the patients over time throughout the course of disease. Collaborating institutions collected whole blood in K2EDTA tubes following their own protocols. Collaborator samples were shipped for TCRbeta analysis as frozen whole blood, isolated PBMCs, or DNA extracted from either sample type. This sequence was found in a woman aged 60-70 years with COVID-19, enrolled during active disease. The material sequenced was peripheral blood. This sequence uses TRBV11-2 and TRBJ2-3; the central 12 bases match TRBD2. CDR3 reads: CASSLAIGLAGRDTQYF. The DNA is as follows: TGTGCCAGCAGCTTAGCTATAGGACTAGCGGGACGGGATACGCAGTATTTT.